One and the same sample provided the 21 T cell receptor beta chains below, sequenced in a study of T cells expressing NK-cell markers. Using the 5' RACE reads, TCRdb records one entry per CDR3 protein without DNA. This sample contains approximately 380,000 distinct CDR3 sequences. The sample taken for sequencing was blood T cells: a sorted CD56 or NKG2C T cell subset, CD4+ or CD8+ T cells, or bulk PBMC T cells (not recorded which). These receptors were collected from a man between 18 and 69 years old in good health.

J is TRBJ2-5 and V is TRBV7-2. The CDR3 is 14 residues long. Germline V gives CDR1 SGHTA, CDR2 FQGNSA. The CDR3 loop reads CASSPMKKQETQYF.

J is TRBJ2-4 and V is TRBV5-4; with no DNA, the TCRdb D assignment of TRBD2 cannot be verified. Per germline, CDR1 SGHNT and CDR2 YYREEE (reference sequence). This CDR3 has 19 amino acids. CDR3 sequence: CASSLAAGGRRAAKNIQYF.

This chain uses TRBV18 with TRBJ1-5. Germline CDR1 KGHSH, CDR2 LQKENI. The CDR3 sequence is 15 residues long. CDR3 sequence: CASSPEPTTNQPQHF.

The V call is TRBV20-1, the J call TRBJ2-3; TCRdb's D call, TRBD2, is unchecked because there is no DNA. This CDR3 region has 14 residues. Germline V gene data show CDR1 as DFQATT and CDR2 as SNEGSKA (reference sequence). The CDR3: CSPLAVTSTDTQYF.

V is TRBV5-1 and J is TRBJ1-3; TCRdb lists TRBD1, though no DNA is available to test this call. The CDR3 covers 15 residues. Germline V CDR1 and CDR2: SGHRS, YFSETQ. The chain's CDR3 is CASSYGPNSGNTIYF. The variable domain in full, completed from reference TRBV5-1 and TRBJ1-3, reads KAGVTQTPRYLIKTRGQQVTLSCSPISGHRSVSWYQQTPGQGLQFLFEYFSETQRNKGNFPGRFSGRQFSNSRSEMNVSTLELGDSALYLCASSYGPNSGNTIYFGEGSWLTVV.

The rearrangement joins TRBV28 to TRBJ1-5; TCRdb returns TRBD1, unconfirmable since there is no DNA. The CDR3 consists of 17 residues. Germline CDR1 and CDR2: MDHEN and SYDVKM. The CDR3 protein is CASRRQVRVGRNQPQHF.

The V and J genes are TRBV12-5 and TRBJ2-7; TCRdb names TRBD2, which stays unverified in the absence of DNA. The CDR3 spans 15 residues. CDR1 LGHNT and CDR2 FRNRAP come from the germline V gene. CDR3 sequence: CASGLVQGIGGEQYF.

The CDR3 loop reads CASSPRGPYNEQFF. The chain recombines TRBV12-3 or TRBV12-4 with TRBJ2-1; TCRdb proposes TRBD1, but this gene call is untestable without DNA. The CDR3 is 14 amino acids.

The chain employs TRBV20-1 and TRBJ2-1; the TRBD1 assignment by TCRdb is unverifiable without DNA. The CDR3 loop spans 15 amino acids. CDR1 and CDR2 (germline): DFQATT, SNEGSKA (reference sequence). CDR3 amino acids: CSARVPALLNNEQFF.

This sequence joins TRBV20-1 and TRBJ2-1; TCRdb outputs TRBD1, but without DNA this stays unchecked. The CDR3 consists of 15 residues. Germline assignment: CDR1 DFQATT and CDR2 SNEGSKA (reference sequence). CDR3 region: CSASSDKGAYNEQFF.

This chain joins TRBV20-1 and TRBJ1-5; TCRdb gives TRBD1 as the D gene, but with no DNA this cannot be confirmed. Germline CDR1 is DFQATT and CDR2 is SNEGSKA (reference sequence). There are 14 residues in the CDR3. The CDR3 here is CSAPLNRGHQPQHF.

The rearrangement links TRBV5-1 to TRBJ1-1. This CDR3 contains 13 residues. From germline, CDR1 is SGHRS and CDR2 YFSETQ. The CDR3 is CASSLQTNTEAFF.

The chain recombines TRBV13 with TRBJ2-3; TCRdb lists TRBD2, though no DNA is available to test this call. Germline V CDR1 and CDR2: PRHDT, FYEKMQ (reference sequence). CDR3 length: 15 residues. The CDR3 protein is CASSFSGGAIDTQYF.

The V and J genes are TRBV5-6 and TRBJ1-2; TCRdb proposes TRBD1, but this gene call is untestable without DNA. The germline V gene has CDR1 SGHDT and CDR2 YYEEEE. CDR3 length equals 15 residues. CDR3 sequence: CASSPDRVGDYGYTF. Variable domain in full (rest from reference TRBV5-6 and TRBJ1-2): DAGVTQSPTHLIKTRGQQVTLRCSPKSGHDTVSWYQQALGQGPQFIFQYYEEEERQRGNFPDRFSGHQFPNYSSELNVNALLLGDSALYLCASSPDRVGDYGYTFGSGTRLTVV.

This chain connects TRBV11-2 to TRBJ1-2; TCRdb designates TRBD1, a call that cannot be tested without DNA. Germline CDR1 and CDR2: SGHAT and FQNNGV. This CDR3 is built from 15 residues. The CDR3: CASSLARGRSPGYTF.

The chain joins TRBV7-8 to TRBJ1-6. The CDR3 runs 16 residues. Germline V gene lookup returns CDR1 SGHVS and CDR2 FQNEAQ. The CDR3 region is CASSPWTGEGVGPLHF.

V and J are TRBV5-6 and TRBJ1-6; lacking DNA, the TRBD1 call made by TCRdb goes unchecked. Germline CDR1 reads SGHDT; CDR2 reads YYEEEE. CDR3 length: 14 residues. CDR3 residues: CASKRREGLSPLHF.

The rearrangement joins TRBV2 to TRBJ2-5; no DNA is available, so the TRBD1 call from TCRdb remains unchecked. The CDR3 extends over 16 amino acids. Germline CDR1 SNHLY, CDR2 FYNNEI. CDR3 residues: CASSPSPGARRETQYF.

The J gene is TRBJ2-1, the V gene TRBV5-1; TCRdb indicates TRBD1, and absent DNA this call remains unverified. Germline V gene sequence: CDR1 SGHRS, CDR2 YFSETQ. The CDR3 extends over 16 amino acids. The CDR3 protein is CASSLDAGTGAHEQFF.

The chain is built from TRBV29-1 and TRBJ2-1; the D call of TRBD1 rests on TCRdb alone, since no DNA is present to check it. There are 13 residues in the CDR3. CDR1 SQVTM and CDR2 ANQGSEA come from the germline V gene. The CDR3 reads CSVAPTRGNEQFF.

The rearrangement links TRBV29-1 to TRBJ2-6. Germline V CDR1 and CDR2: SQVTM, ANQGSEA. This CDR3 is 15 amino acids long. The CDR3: CSVNAEYSGANVLTF.